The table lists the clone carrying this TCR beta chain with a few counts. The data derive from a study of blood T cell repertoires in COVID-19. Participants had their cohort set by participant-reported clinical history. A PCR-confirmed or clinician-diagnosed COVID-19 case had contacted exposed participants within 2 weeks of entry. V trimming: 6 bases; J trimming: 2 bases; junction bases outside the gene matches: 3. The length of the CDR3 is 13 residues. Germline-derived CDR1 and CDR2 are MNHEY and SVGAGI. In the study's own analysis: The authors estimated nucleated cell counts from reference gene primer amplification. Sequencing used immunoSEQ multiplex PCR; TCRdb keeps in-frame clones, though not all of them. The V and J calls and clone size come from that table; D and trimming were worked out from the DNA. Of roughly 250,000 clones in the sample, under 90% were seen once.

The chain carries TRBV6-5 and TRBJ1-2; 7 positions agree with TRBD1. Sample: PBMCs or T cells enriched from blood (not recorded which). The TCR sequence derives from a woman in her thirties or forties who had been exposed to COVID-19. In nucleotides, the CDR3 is TGTGCCAGCAGGCCGGGACAGAACTATGGCTACACCTTC. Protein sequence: CASRPGQNYGYTF.